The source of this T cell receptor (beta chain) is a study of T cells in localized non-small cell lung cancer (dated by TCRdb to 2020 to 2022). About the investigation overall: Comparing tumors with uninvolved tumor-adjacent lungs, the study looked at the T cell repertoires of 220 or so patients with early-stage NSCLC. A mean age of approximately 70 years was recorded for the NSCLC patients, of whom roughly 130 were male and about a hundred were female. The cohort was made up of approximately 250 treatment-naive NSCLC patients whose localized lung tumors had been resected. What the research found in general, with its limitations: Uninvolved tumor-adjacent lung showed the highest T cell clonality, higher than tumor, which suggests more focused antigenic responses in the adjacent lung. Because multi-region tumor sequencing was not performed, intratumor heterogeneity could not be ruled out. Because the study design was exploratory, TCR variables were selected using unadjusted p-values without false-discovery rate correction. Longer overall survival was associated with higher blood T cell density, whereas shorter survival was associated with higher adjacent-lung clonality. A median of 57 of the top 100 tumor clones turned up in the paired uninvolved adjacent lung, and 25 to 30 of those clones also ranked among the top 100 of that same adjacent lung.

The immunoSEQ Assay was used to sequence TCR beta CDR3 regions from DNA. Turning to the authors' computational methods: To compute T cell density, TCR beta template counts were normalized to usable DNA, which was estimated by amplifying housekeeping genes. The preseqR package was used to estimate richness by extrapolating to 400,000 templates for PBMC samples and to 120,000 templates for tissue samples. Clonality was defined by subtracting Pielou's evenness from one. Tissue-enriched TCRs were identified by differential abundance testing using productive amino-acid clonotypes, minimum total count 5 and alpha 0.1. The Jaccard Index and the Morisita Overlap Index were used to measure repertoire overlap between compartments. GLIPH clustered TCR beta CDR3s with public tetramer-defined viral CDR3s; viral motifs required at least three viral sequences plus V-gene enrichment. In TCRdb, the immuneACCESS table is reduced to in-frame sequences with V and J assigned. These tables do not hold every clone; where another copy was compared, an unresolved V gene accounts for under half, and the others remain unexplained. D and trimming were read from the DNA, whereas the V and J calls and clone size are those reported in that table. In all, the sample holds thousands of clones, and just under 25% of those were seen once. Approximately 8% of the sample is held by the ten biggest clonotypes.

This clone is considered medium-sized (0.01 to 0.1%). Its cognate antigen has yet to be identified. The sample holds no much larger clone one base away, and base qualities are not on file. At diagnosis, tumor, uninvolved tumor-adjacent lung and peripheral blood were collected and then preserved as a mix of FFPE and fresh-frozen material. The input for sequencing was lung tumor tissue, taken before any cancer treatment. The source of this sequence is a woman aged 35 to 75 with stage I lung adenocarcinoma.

For the CDR3, the sequence is CASTAILNYGYTF. The DNA sequence reads TGTGCCAGCACCGCGATCCTTAACTATGGCTACACCTTC. Recombination linked TRBV12-5 to TRBJ1-2; no D segment can be confidently identified. There are 13 amino acids in the CDR3, from cysteine to phenylalanine inclusive. The entry retains the CDR3 DNA only, 39 bases that are in frame from base 1. Taken from the germline V gene, the CDR1 and CDR2 loops are LGHNT and FRNRAP.